The 8 T cell receptor beta chains in this list originate from one sample, sequenced in a study of graft-versus-host responses after intestinal transplantation. The repertoire was sequenced with immunoSEQ multiplex PCR; TCRdb's copy has only in-frame clones and lacks some. The sample carries 15,000 to 20,000 clones, roughly 36% recorded once. This specimen consisted of alloreactive CD4+ T cells from a mixed lymphocyte reaction culture, obtained before transplantation. Specified subset: CFSE-low proliferating T cells sorted from roughly six-day pre-transplant mixed lymphocyte reaction (GvH or HvG direction). The receptors shown here come from a human patient who was an organ donor for intestinal transplantation.

This chain connects TRBV7-2 to TRBJ1-2; D call uncertain. V was clipped by 3 bases and J by 4 bases, with 6 bases between them. Looked up from germline, CDR1 is SGHTA and CDR2 is FQGNSA. The CDR3 extends over 12 amino acids. CDR3: CASSLDGYGYTF. The CDR3, as DNA: TGTGCCAGCAGCTTGGATGGCTATGGCTACACCTTC.

The V gene is TRBV6-5, the J gene TRBJ2-7; unclear D gene. Trimming took 5 bases from V and 0 from J, leaving 14 bases between them. CDR1 is MNHEY, CDR2 SVGAGI, per germline. CDR3 length equals 15 residues. The CDR3: CASSVLPLDSYEQYF. The DNA for the CDR3 is TGTGCCAGCAGTGTCCTACCCCTGGACTCCTACGAGCAGTACTTC.

This clone showed up just a few times. V usage is TRBV7-2 and J usage is TRBJ1-1; D call uncertain. The V end was cut by 1 base, the J end by 4 bases, with 7 bases between. Germline V CDR1 and CDR2: SGHTA, FQGNSA. The CDR3 is 13 amino acids. The CDR3 DNA sequence: TGTGCCAGCAGCTTAGTAGTGAGCACTGAAGCTTTCTTT. This sequence encodes CASSLVVSTEAFF.

The J gene is TRBJ2-1, the V gene TRBV10-2, with 9 bases fitting TRBD2. The germline CDR1 and CDR2 sequences are WSHSY and SAAADI. The CDR3 consists of 14 residues. Trimming took 7 bases from V and 2 from J; bases not matched to a gene: 3. The CDR3 sequence is CASTRTSAYNEQFF. The CDR3 nucleotides read TGCGCCAGCACCCGGACTAGCGCCTACAATGAGCAGTTCTTC.

This clone was detected a few times. This rearrangement joins TRBV6-5 to TRBJ2-7, with a tentative D call TRBD1 (6 bases). V lost 5 bases and J lost 3, with 11 bases in between. The germline V gene has CDR1 MNHEY and CDR2 SVGAGI. The CDR3 is made up of 13 amino acids. CDR3: CASSGGQSYEQYF. The CDR3 region has the DNA TGTGCCAGCAGTGGAGGACAGAGCTACGAGCAGTACTTC.

Only a few counts were recorded for this clone. The V and J genes are TRBV6-9 and TRBJ1-1; TRBD1 aligns across 8 bases. This CDR3 is 15 amino acids long. V lost 3 bases, J lost 2 bases, and 5 bases stayed unmatched. Germline V gives CDR1 MNHGY, CDR2 SVAAGI. CDR3 nucleotide sequence: TGTGCCAGCAGTTACCGTGACAGGGGTAACACTGAAGCTTTCTTT. This codes for CASSYRDRGNTEAFF.

The chain carries TRBV5-6 and TRBJ2-3, with 10 bases identical to TRBD2. Per germline, CDR1 SGHDT and CDR2 YYEEEE. Unmatched junction bases numbered 5, after V lost 2 bases and J lost 2 bases. The CDR3 spans 16 residues. CDR3 sequence: CASSFLLAGITDTQYF. As DNA, the CDR3 is TGTGCCAGCAGCTTTCTACTAGCGGGGATCACAGATACGCAGTATTTT.

This clone was counted between two and nine times. The chain combines TRBV7-2 with TRBJ2-6, with D hard to call. V was trimmed by 5 bases and J by 0 bases, leaving 5 bases between them. CDR1 SGHTA and CDR2 FQGNSA come from the germline V gene. This CDR3 is 14 amino acids long. In DNA, the CDR3 is TGTGCCAGCAGCGGGTTCTCTGGGGCCAACGTCCTGACTTTC. Translating gives CASSGFSGANVLTF. Complete variable domain (other parts from reference TRBV7-2 and TRBJ2-6): GAGVSQSPSNKVTEKGKDVELRCDPISGHTALYWYRQSLGQGLEFLIYFQGNSAPDKSGLPSDRFSAERTGGSVSTLTIQRTQQEDSAVYLCASSGFSGANVLTFGAGSRLTVL.